The 27 T cell receptor beta chains below were found in one sample sequenced in a study of beta chain features in type 1 diabetes. Study observations and caveats: Shorter TCRB CDR3s, moderately but significantly so, were found in Type 1 diabetes patients in all four CD4+ subsets.

These receptors have no known antigen. What was sequenced were expressed TCRB transcripts, since all of the isolated RNA had been reverse transcribed. Some clones are missing from TCRdb's copy, which holds only in-frame ones; the method was immunoSEQ multiplex PCR. The sample records under 300,000 clones, 11% to 15% being singletons. The sample consisted of naive CD4+ T cells from blood. These TCRs come from a man in his thirties or forties with type 1 diabetes.

A few counts support this clone. The chain recombines TRBV27 with TRBJ1-6, with 7 bases fitting TRBD1. The V segment lost 5 bases and the J segment 8 bases; nucleotides outside the gene matches: 9. Per the germline V gene, CDR1 is MNHEY and CDR2 is SMNVEV (reference sequence). This CDR3 spans 15 amino acids. CDR3 protein: CASSPPGRGDSPLHF. The CDR3 nucleotides are TGTGCCAGCAGTCCCCCGGGCAGGGGGGATTCACCCCTCCACTTT.

This clone has only a few counts. The V call is TRBV11-2, the J call TRBJ1-1; weak D call: TRBD1 (6 bases). This CDR3 contains 14 residues. Germline V gives CDR1 SGHAT, CDR2 FQNNGV. The V end was cut by 3 bases, the J end by 0 bases, with 8 bases between. The CDR3 sequence is CASSFRGMNTEAFF. The CDR3 bases are TGTGCCAGCAGCTTCAGGGGAATGAACACTGAAGCTTTCTTT. Complete variable domain (other parts from reference TRBV11-2 and TRBJ1-1): EAGVAQSPRYKIIEKRQSVAFWCNPISGHATLYWYQQILGQGPKLLIQFQNNGVVDDSQLPKDRFSAERLKGVDSTLKIQPAKLEDSAVYLCASSFRGMNTEAFFGQGTRLTVV.

This clone was counted a few times. CDR3 amino acids: CASSDHGTGTGYTF. In DNA form, the CDR3 reads TGTGCCAGCAGTGACCACGGGACAGGGACCGGCTACACCTTC. The chain uses TRBV25-1 and TRBJ1-2; 9 bases fit TRBD1. Germline V gives CDR1 MGHDK, CDR2 SYGVNS. The trim removed 3 bases at V and 8 bases at J, leaving 7 bases unmatched. The CDR3 is made up of 14 amino acids.

This clone was detected a few times. The chain uses TRBV7-9 and TRBJ1-2; TRBD1 is a possible D gene (6 bases). The V gene lost 4 bases and the J gene lost 4 bases, with 10 bases spanning the gap. The CDR3 has 13 amino acids. From germline, CDR1 is SEHNR and CDR2 FQNEAQ (reference sequence). DNA for the CDR3: TGTGCCAGCAGCTCCGGACAGACCTATGGCTACACCTTC. It yields the protein CASSSGQTYGYTF.

The chain couples TRBV5-1 to TRBJ1-5; possibly TRBD1 for D (5 bases). The V end lost 0 bases, the J end lost 3 bases, and 10 bases lay between the germline ends. The CDR3 runs 15 residues. Germline values: CDR1 SGHRS, CDR2 YFSETQ. CDR3: CASSLDAGHNQPQHF. The CDR3 DNA sequence: TGCGCCAGCAGCTTGGATGCAGGGCACAATCAGCCCCAGCATTTT.

This clone has more than one count but fewer than ten. This chain uses TRBV7-9 with TRBJ2-3, with 7 bases aligning to TRBD2. The V gene's germline CDR1 is SEHNR and CDR2 FQNEAQ (reference sequence). J was trimmed by 6 bases and V by 1 base; bases with no gene match: 7. The CDR3 covers 15 residues. The CDR3 is CASSLGGGPGDTQYF. CDR3 coding DNA: TGTGCCAGCAGCTTAGGGGGAGGGCCTGGGGATACGCAGTATTTT.

The gene calls are TRBV18 and TRBJ2-7, with TRBD1 identical over 12 bases. CDR1 is KGHSH, CDR2 LQKENI, per germline. The J segment lost 6 bases and the V segment lost 4 bases, leaving 10 bases of the junction unmatched. The CDR3 runs to 16 residues. The CDR3 spells CASSLTEGTGGLEQYF. The CDR3 nucleotides are TGTGCCAGCTCACTAACCGAAGGGACAGGGGGCCTCGAGCAGTACTTC.

This clone was picked up a small number of times. The chain is built from TRBV11-2 and TRBJ2-7, with D tentatively TRBD2 (6 bases). Germline CDR1 is SGHAT and CDR2 is FQNNGV. This CDR3 has 15 amino acids. Deletions cut 5 bases from V and 6 bases from J, with 20 bases between. CDR3 nucleotides: TGTGCCAGCAGCCCACGAGCCGGGACTGGATTCGAGCAGTACTTC. It codes for CASSPRAGTGFEQYF.

This clone came up a few times. J is TRBJ2-7 and V is TRBV6-5, with 8 bases aligning to TRBD1. The V segment lost 7 bases and the J segment 0 bases; nucleotides outside the gene matches: 2. This CDR3 is 13 amino acids long. Germline V CDR1 and CDR2: MNHEY, SVGAGI. The CDR3 loop reads CASTRGPSYEQYF. The CDR3 DNA sequence: TGTGCCAGCACCAGGGGGCCCTCCTACGAGCAGTACTTC.

The gene calls are TRBV19 and TRBJ1-1; tentative D call: TRBD1 (6 bases). Germline CDR1 LNHDA, CDR2 SQIVND (reference sequence). Trimming left V 4 bases short and J 1 base short, with 16 bases between. The CDR3 runs to 16 residues. The CDR3 DNA follows: TGTGCCAGTAGTACCGCAAACAGGGAACGGAACACTGAAGCTTTCTTT. It is translated as CASSTANRERNTEAFF. Complete variable domain (other parts from reference TRBV19 and TRBJ1-1): DGGITQSPKYLFRKEGQNVTLSCEQNLNHDAMYWYRQDPGQGLRLIYYSQIVNDFQKGDIAEGYSVSREKKESFPLTVTSAQKNPTAFYLCASSTANRERNTEAFFGQGTRLTVV.

V and J are TRBV5-4 and TRBJ2-5; maybe TRBD1 (6 bases). In germline, CDR1 is SGHNT, CDR2 YYREEE (reference sequence). The CDR3 consists of 14 residues. V lost 3 bases, J lost 5 bases, and 14 bases lay in between. The CDR3 DNA follows: TGTGCCAGCAGCTCTCAGGGGACCGGCGAGACCCAGTACTTC. Protein product: CASSSQGTGETQYF. The full variable domain, rest sourced from reference TRBV5-4 and TRBJ2-5, is ETGVTQSPTHLIKTRGQQVTLRCSSQSGHNTVSWYQQALGQGPQFIFQYYREEENGRGNFPPRFSGLQFPNYSSELNVNALELDDSALYLCASSSQGTGETQYFGPGTRLLVL.

This clone turned up a few times. This chain uses TRBV14 with TRBJ2-1; a possible D gene is TRBD2 (6 bases). The germline V gene encodes CDR1 SGHDN and CDR2 FVKESK. The V and J ends lost 0 bases and 6 bases respectively, with 15 bases between them. The CDR3 extends over 16 amino acids. CDR3 residues: CASSQDGTARVNEQFF. The CDR3 DNA reads as TGTGCCAGCAGCCAAGACGGGACTGCCCGTGTCAATGAGCAGTTCTTC.

This chain links TRBV5-1 with TRBJ2-7; maybe TRBD1 (5 bases). V was pared by 1 base and J by 2 bases, with 13 bases between. This CDR3 spans 15 amino acids. The germline gives CDR1 SGHRS, CDR2 YFSETQ. As DNA, the CDR3 is TGCGCCAGCAGCTTGTTCCAGGGTGGACCCTACGAGCAGTACTTC. Translated: CASSLFQGGPYEQYF.

This clone was counted between two and nine times. The V call is TRBV7-9, the J call TRBJ1-6; TRBD1 might be the D (5 bases). The CDR3 is made up of 16 amino acids. Germline-derived CDR1 and CDR2 are SEHNR and FQNEAQ (reference sequence). The V end was cut by 2 bases, the J end by 6 bases, with 14 bases between. The CDR3 nucleotides read TGTGCCAGCAGCTTAAGGACATCGGTTTCTAATTCACCCCTCCACTTT. This translates into CASSLRTSVSNSPLHF.

This clone was detected a few times. CDR3: CAWSRSPGAQHF. CDR3 in DNA: TGTGCCTGGAGTAGGAGTCCAGGGGCCCAGCATTTT. This chain connects TRBV30 to TRBJ1-5; D may be TRBD1 (6 bases). Trimming removed 2 bases from V and 11 bases from J, with 13 bases in between. The CDR3 has 12 amino acids. CDR1 is GTSNPN and CDR2 is SVGIG in the germline V gene (reference sequence).

This clone has a handful of counts. CDR3 residues: CASSLATWGDEQFF. CDR3 in DNA: TGTGCCAGCAGCTTAGCCACTTGGGGAGATGAGCAGTTCTTC. The chain combines TRBV5-4 with TRBJ2-1; perhaps TRBD2 as D (5 bases). The germline V gene encodes CDR1 SGHNT and CDR2 YYREEE (reference sequence). Between the trimmed V and J ends, which lost 2 bases and 8 bases, there was a span of 14 bases. This CDR3 contains 14 residues.

The rearrangement links TRBV11-2 to TRBJ2-7; TRBD2 agrees at 7 bases. Germline lookup yields CDR1 SGHAT and CDR2 FQNNGV. This CDR3 region has 16 residues. V shed 5 bases, J shed 2 bases, and the junction held 12 bases outside the gene matches. CDR3 coding DNA: TGTGCCAGCAGCCTCGGCCGGGGGGAGGCTACCTACGAGCAGTACTTC. It translates to CASSLGRGEATYEQYF.

This clone has more than one count but fewer than ten. This chain uses TRBV19 with TRBJ1-5; TRBD1 is a possible D gene (5 bases). The CDR3 is made up of 13 amino acids. V was clipped by 5 bases and J by 6 bases, with 11 bases between them. From germline, CDR1 is LNHDA and CDR2 SQIVND (reference sequence). CDR3 residues: CASSLTGGQPQHF. The CDR3 nucleotides read TGTGCCAGTAGTCTCACGGGGGGTCAGCCCCAGCATTTT.

This clone showed up just a few times. V usage is TRBV6-5 and J usage is TRBJ2-6; a weak D match, TRBD1 (5 bases). The CDR3 has 15 residues. The V gene's germline CDR1 is MNHEY and CDR2 SVGAGI. Trimming cost V 6 bases and J 2 bases, with 11 bases left between them. In DNA form, the CDR3 reads TGTGCCAGCAGCCTATCAGGGACTGGGGCCAACGTCCTGACTTTC. This codes for CASSLSGTGANVLTF.

This sequence joins TRBV29-1 and TRBJ1-1; TRBD1 is a possible D gene (6 bases). CDR3 size: 12 residues. Deletions cut 7 bases from V and 1 base from J, with 10 bases between. The germline gives CDR1 SQVTM, CDR2 ANQGSEA. The CDR3 DNA reads as TGCAGCGCGGGACAAAGGAACACTGAAGCTTTCTTT. This encodes CSAGQRNTEAFF.

The rearrangement links TRBV30 to TRBJ2-1; a weak D match, TRBD2 (5 bases). This CDR3 contains 14 residues. The germline gives CDR1 GTSNPN, CDR2 SVGIG (reference sequence). Trimming pared 3 bases from V and 8 bases from J, leaving 17 bases between. The CDR3 bases are TGTGCCTGGAGAGGGCCCCCCGAGGGCGATGAGCAGTTCTTC. Translation gives CAWRGPPEGDEQFF. Complete variable domain (other parts from reference TRBV30 and TRBJ2-1): SQTIHQWPATLVQPVGSPLSLECTVEGTSNPNLYWYRQAAGRGLQLLFYSVGIGQISSEVPQNLSASRPQDRQFILSSKKLLLSDSGFYLCAWRGPPEGDEQFFGPGTRLTVL.

In DNA, the CDR3 is TGTGCCAGTAGTACGCCCCGGGGGGGGAACACTGAAGCTTTCTTT. Its translation: CASSTPRGGNTEAFF. This chain uses TRBV19 with TRBJ1-1, with D perhaps TRBD1 (5 bases). Trimming left V 4 bases short and J 1 base short, with 13 bases between. The CDR3 length is 15 residues. In germline, CDR1 is LNHDA, CDR2 SQIVND (reference sequence).

The J gene is TRBJ2-1, the V gene TRBV25-1, with D perhaps matching TRBD2 (6 bases). The germline V gene encodes CDR1 MGHDK and CDR2 SYGVNS. CDR3 size: 16 residues. Trimming cost V 3 bases and J 5 bases, with 17 bases left between them. CDR3 nucleotides: TGTGCCAGCAGTGAGGCGGGGAGGTGGGGAAACAATGAGCAGTTCTTC. It specifies CASSEAGRWGNNEQFF.

The V gene is TRBV5-1, the J gene TRBJ1-1; 7 bases are shared with TRBD1. Germline assignment: CDR1 SGHRS and CDR2 YFSETQ. The CDR3 is 14 residues long. The V and J ends lost 3 bases and 4 bases, in that order; junction bases with no gene match: 6. The DNA for the CDR3 is TGCGCCAGCAGCTGGGGACAGACGAGCACTGAAGCTTTCTTT. This gives the protein CASSWGQTSTEAFF.

The sample holds a few counts of this clone. The chain joins TRBV7-9 to TRBJ2-2; TRBD1 matches at 8 bases. J was trimmed by 6 bases and V by 10 bases; bases with no gene match: 10. This CDR3 comprises 14 residues. The V gene's germline CDR1 is SEHNR and CDR2 FQNEAQ (reference sequence). The CDR3 nucleotides are TGTGCCAAACGCGAACAGGGGGTCTCCGGGGAGCTGTTTTTT. Protein sequence: CAKREQGVSGELFF.

This clone has more than one count but fewer than ten. The DNA for the CDR3 is TGTGCCAGTAGTATAGATGGAGGGACAGGCTACGAGCAGTACTTC. Its translation: CASSIDGGTGYEQYF. The V and J genes are TRBV19 and TRBJ2-7; TRBD1 matches 8 bases. The CDR3 runs 15 residues. J was trimmed by 3 bases and V by 0 bases; bases with no gene match: 4. CDR1 and CDR2 from the germline V gene are LNHDA and SQIVND (reference sequence). Variable domain in full (rest from reference TRBV19 and TRBJ2-7): DGGITQSPKYLFRKEGQNVTLSCEQNLNHDAMYWYRQDPGQGLRLIYYSQIVNDFQKGDIAEGYSVSREKKESFPLTVTSAQKNPTAFYLCASSIDGGTGYEQYFGPGTRLTVT.

This chain joins TRBV2 and TRBJ2-3; 7 positions agree with TRBD1. J was trimmed by 3 bases and V by 4 bases; bases with no gene match: 4. Germline CDR1 reads SNHLY; CDR2 reads FYNNEI. The CDR3 is made up of 14 amino acids. DNA of the CDR3: TGTGCCAGCAGTGCCGGGACAGTTACAGATACGCAGTATTTT. The encoded protein is CASSAGTVTDTQYF.